These 26 T cell receptor beta chains were all obtained from the same sample, sequenced in a study of OX40 agonist ivuxolimab in advanced cancers. TCRdb keeps only in-frame clones here, not all; method: immunoSEQ multiplex PCR. Of 45,000 to 60,000 clones in the sample, 80% to 95% are singletons; the top ten hold roughly 12%. Sequences were derived from CD4+ or CD8+ T cells sorted from blood, sampled in a trial of the OX40 agonist ivuxolimab. Receptor source: an adult with an advanced solid tumor such as melanoma, head and neck, liver or kidney cancer.

The gene calls are TRBV10-3 and TRBJ1-2; no clear D gene. Trimming took off 2 bases at V and 7 bases at J, with 5 bases between the two ends. This CDR3 spans 11 amino acids. Germline-derived CDR1 and CDR2 are ENHRY and SYGVKD. The CDR3 spells CAISEGGGYTF. The CDR3 bases are TGTGCCATCAGTGAGGGTGGTGGCTACACCTTC.

Worth noting for this clone: A read error may produce the germline difference seen at one junction end. The rearrangement uses TRBV7-7 and TRBJ2-5; D perhaps matches TRBD2 (5 bases). The CDR3 has 14 residues. Germline V gives CDR1 SSHAT, CDR2 FNYEAQ (reference sequence). The CDR3 DNA sequence: TGTGCTAGCAGCCGTAGCGAGTACCAAGAGACCCAGTACTTC. Protein product: CASSRSEYQETQYF.

V usage is TRBV6-1 and J usage is TRBJ1-4, with 12 bases lining up with TRBD1. The germline V gene has CDR1 MNHNS and CDR2 SASEGT. Trimming removed 7 bases from V and 6 bases from J; junction bases left unmatched: 6. The CDR3 spans 15 residues. CDR3 sequence reads: CASIRGQGAYEKLFF. The CDR3 DNA sequence: TGTGCCAGCATAAGGGGACAGGGGGCTTATGAAAAACTGTTTTTT.

The chain recombines TRBV19 with TRBJ1-1, with 7 bases matching TRBD1. The CDR3 is 15 residues long. Germline loops: CDR1 LNHDA, CDR2 SQIVND (reference sequence). V trimming: 8 bases; J trimming: 7 bases; junction bases outside the gene matches: 16. The CDR3 nucleotides read TGTGCCAGTCGGTGGGACATCCGGGACAGCCTTGAAGCTTTCTTT. It yields the protein CASRWDIRDSLEAFF.

The CDR3 DNA reads as TGTGCCAGCAGCCAGTCGGGGCTTCGGGGGGAAAAACTGTTTTTT. It translates to CASSQSGLRGEKLFF. This chain joins TRBV9 and TRBJ1-4; weak D call: TRBD1 (5 bases). The CDR3 consists of 15 residues. Germline CDR1 reads SGDLS; CDR2 reads YYNGEE. Trimming removed 4 bases from V and 8 bases from J, with 18 bases in between.

The chain uses TRBV27 and TRBJ2-1; 7 nucleotides line up with TRBD2. Trimming took 4 bases from V and 4 from J; bases not matched to a gene: 13. This CDR3 is built from 17 residues. Germline V gives CDR1 MNHEY, CDR2 SMNVEV (reference sequence). In DNA, the CDR3 is TGTGCCAGCAGTTACCCATCTCTCCGGGGGGAGTACAATGAGCAGTTCTTC. Encoded protein: CASSYPSLRGEYNEQFF.

V usage is TRBV6-4 and J usage is TRBJ2-7; TRBD1 matches 8 bases. CDR1 and CDR2 (germline): MRHNA, SNTAGT. The CDR3 covers 16 residues. V dropped 5 bases and J dropped 1; count of bases not matched to a gene: 10. DNA of the CDR3: TGTGCCAGCAGTCCGACAGGGGCGCACCCTTCCTACGAGCAGTACTTC. Its protein is CASSPTGAHPSYEQYF.

The chain carries TRBV7-9 and TRBJ2-7; 9 bases align to TRBD2. There are 15 residues in the CDR3. With V trimmed by 1 base and J by 2 bases, 3 bases remained unmatched. Germline V gives CDR1 SEHNR, CDR2 FQNEAQ (reference sequence). The CDR3 DNA reads TGTGCCAGCAGCTTAGGCCTAGCGGGAACCTACGAGCAGTACTTC. Translating it yields CASSLGLAGTYEQYF.

This chain uses TRBV11-2 with TRBJ2-7; D unclear. Germline V gene lookup returns CDR1 SGHAT and CDR2 FQNNGV. The V and J ends lost 0 bases and 7 bases respectively, with 13 bases between them. The CDR3 runs 14 residues. The CDR3 loop is CASSLEPGRVEQYF. CDR3 coding DNA: TGTGCCAGCAGCTTAGAACCGGGCAGAGTAGAGCAGTACTTC.

J is TRBJ1-1 and V is TRBV19; D is uncertain. CDR1 is LNHDA, CDR2 SQIVND, per germline (reference sequence). This CDR3 has 16 amino acids. The V gene lost 3 bases and the J gene lost 0 bases, with 14 bases spanning the gap. For the CDR3, the DNA is TGTGCCAGTAGTATCTACGGGTTACCCATGAACACTGAAGCTTTCTTT. Its protein product is CASSIYGLPMNTEAFF. The complete variable domain, with remaining parts taken from reference TRBV19 and TRBJ1-1, reads DGGITQSPKYLFRKEGQNVTLSCEQNLNHDAMYWYRQDPGQGLRLIYYSQIVNDFQKGDIAEGYSVSREKKESFPLTVTSAQKNPTAFYLCASSIYGLPMNTEAFFGQGTRLTVV.

V is TRBV7-8 and J is TRBJ1-1; D is perhaps TRBD1 (5 bases). Per the germline V gene, CDR1 is SGHVS and CDR2 is FQNEAQ. The germline V and J ends were trimmed by 11 bases and 0 bases, with 16 bases remaining between them. The CDR3 runs 14 residues. The CDR3 is CAADSLGVNTEAFF. The CDR3 nucleotides read TGTGCCGCCGACAGCCTCGGGGTGAACACTGAAGCTTTCTTT. Looking up the rest from reference TRBV7-8 and TRBJ1-1 gives the full variable domain: GAGVSQSPRYKVAKRGQDVALRCDPISGHVSLFWYQQALGQGPEFLTYFQNEAQLDKSGLPSDRFFAERPEGSVSTLKIQRTQQEDSAVYLCAADSLGVNTEAFFGQGTRLTVV.

The chain carries TRBV21-1 and TRBJ2-1; no DNA check was done on the table's D call, TRBD1. TRBV21-1 has pseudogene status. The CDR3 consists of 16 residues. CDR3 sequence: CASSKAGTGGSNEQFF. Here the CDR3 DNA reads TGTGCCAGCAGCAAGGCCGGGACAGGGGGTTCCAATGAGCAGTTCTTC.

The chain links TRBV2 to TRBJ1-1; possible D gene TRBD1, 5 bases. Germline CDR1 is SNHLY and CDR2 is FYNNEI. The CDR3 has 15 residues. The ends were cut back, 7 bases at V and 4 bases at J, with 19 bases in the middle. Written as DNA, the CDR3 is TGTGCCAGCACCGGCATCACAGGTATAGGCACTGAAGCTTTCTTT. Its translation is CASTGITGIGTEAFF.

The rearrangement joins TRBV6-6 to TRBJ2-7; perhaps TRBD1 as D (6 bases). CDR3 length: 13 residues. V was clipped by 6 bases and J by 2 bases, with 11 bases between them. Germline CDR1 reads MNHNY; CDR2 reads SVGAGI (reference sequence). The CDR3 is CASRTGDTYEQYF. The CDR3 DNA reads TGTGCCAGCAGGACCGGGGACACCTACGAGCAGTACTTC.

The rearrangement joins TRBV7-9 to TRBJ2-7; D is possibly TRBD1 (5 bases). The CDR3 is made up of 14 amino acids. The germline V and J ends were trimmed by 1 base and 3 bases, with 10 bases remaining between them. Germline V gene lookup returns CDR1 SEHNR and CDR2 FQNEAQ (reference sequence). The DNA of the CDR3 is TGTGCCAGCAGCTTAGAGCAGGGCCACTACGAGCAGTACTTC. This encodes CASSLEQGHYEQYF.

The chain couples TRBV19 to TRBJ1-2; 12 bases agree with TRBD1. The V and J ends lost 7 bases and 4 bases, in that order; junction bases with no gene match: 10. Germline-derived CDR1 and CDR2 are LNHDA and SQIVND (reference sequence). There are 16 residues in the CDR3. The CDR3 coding sequence is TGTGCCAGTACCACCGGGACAGGGGGCGATGCCTATGGCTACACCTTC. Its translation: CASTTGTGGDAYGYTF.

The chain links TRBV5-1 to TRBJ2-3; D not resolved. V lost 0 bases and J lost 2, with 7 bases in between. CDR3 length: 14 residues. Germline V gene sequence: CDR1 SGHRS, CDR2 YFSETQ. The CDR3 here is CASSLGGFTDTQYF. The CDR3 DNA sequence: TGCGCCAGCAGCTTGGGAGGATTCACAGATACGCAGTATTTT.

This clone was seen just once. The chain recombines TRBV18 with TRBJ2-5; possibly TRBD1 for D (6 bases). Judging by the DNA end, TRBJ2-7 fits better; the J call may be wrong. From germline, CDR1 is KGHSH and CDR2 LQKENI. This CDR3 has 13 amino acids. The CDR3 coding sequence is TGTGCCAGCTCAGAAATACAGGGCTACGAGCAGTACTTC. It translates to CASSEIQGYEQYF.

The rearrangement uses TRBV23-1 and TRBJ2-2, with TRBD2 matching over 10 bases. TRBV23-1 is an open reading frame, and its role is uncertain. This CDR3 is 21 amino acids long. Unmatched junction bases numbered 21, after V lost 4 bases and J lost 4 bases. CDR3 protein: CASSRPLSGASGRSGTGELFF. DNA of the CDR3: TGCGCCAGCAGTCGTCCGTTATCCGGTGCTAGCGGGAGATCCGGCACCGGGGAGCTGTTTTTT.

This chain uses TRBV2 with TRBJ2-5; D gene uncertain. The germline CDR1 and CDR2 sequences are SNHLY and FYNNEI. The V end lost 5 bases, the J end lost 2 bases, and 9 bases lay between the germline ends. The CDR3 covers 13 residues. CDR3 loop: CASSRTPQETQYF. In DNA, the CDR3 is TGTGCCAGCAGTCGAACGCCTCAAGAGACCCAGTACTTC. The whole variable domain, filled in from reference TRBV2 and TRBJ2-5, reads EPEVTQTPSHQVTQMGQEVILRCVPISNHLYFYWYRQILGQKVEFLVSFYNNEISEKSEIFDDQFSVERPDGSNFTLKIRSTKLEDSAMYFCASSRTPQETQYFGPGTRLLVL.

This clone has just one count. The J gene is TRBJ2-1, the V gene TRBV6-6, with 9 bases matching TRBD2. CDR3 length: 15 residues. CDR1 and CDR2 (germline): MNHNY, SVGAGI (reference sequence). Germline trimming cut 7 bases from V and 4 bases from J; bases unmatched to any gene: 8. CDR3 DNA: TGTGCCAGCACCCAGGCGGGGGGGCAATACAATGAGCAGTTCTTC. Translating gives CASTQAGGQYNEQFF.

V is TRBV7-8 and J is TRBJ1-1; no definite D call. This CDR3 contains 13 residues. Trimming shortened V by 1 base and J by 4 bases, and 7 bases separated the two germline ends. From germline, CDR1 is SGHVS and CDR2 FQNEAQ. The CDR3 bases are TGTGCCAGCAGCTTAGTGGCCGGCACTGAAGCTTTCTTT. Translated: CASSLVAGTEAFF.

The chain joins TRBV7-9 to TRBJ1-3; the D is unclear. The CDR3 totals 14 residues. Germline V CDR1 and CDR2: SEHNR, FQNEAQ (reference sequence). The V and J ends lost 3 bases and 4 bases respectively, with 10 bases between them. CDR3: CASSFHNSGNTIYF. In DNA, the CDR3 is TGTGCCAGCAGCTTTCACAATAGCGGAAACACCATATATTTT.

The J gene is TRBJ2-7, the V gene TRBV6-1; no clear D. Trimming shortened V by 8 bases and J by 2 bases, and 7 bases separated the two germline ends. The CDR3 is 11 residues long. Per germline, CDR1 MNHNS and CDR2 SASEGT. The CDR3 DNA follows: TGTGCCAGCGCCAGCACCTACGAGCAGTACTTC. Translated, it gives CASASTYEQYF.

V and J are TRBV27 and TRBJ2-5, with 9 bases fitting TRBD2. This CDR3 contains 17 residues. V gave up 2 bases and J gave up 0 bases; unmatched junction bases: 7. Germline V gene data show CDR1 as MNHEY and CDR2 as SMNVEV (reference sequence). The CDR3 reads CASSLSMAGGYQETQYF. The CDR3 DNA follows: TGTGCCAGCAGTTTAAGTATGGCGGGAGGGTACCAAGAGACCCAGTACTTC.

This clone has just one count. The rearrangement uses TRBV12-5 and TRBJ2-1, with no clear D. The CDR3 contains 13 residues. Germline values: CDR1 LGHNT, CDR2 FRNRAP. V lost 2 bases to trimming and J lost 2 bases, with 4 bases between them. CDR3 DNA sequence: TGTGCTAGTGGTTTGAGTACCTACAATGAGCAGTTCTTC. This encodes CASGLSTYNEQFF.